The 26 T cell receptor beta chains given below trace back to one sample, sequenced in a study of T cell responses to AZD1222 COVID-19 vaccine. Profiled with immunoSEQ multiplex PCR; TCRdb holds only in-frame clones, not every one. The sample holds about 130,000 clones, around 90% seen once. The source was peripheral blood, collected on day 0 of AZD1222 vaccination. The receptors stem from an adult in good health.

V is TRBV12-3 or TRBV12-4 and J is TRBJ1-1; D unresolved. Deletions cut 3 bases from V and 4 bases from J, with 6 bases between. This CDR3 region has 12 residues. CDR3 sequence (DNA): TGTGCCAGCAGTTTGTTGCCCACTGAAGCTTTCTTT. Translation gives CASSLLPTEAFF.

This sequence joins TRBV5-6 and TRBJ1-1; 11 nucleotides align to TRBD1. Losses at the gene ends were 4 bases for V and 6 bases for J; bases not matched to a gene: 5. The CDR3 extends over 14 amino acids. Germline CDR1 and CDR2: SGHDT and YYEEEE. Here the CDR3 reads CASSTGQGASEAFF. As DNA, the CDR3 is TGTGCCAGCAGCACCGGACAGGGGGCATCTGAAGCTTTCTTT.

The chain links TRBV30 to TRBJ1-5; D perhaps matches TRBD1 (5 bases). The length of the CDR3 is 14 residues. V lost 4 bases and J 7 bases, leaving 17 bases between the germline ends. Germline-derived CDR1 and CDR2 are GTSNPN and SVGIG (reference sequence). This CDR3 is CAWMGHGSNQPQHF. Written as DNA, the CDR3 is TGTGCCTGGATGGGGCATGGCAGTAACCAGCCCCAGCATTTT.

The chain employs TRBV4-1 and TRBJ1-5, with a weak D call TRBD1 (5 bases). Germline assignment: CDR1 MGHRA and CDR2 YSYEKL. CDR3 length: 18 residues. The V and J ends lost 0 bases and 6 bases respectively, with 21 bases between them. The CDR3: CASSQDSPGHSSSQPQHF. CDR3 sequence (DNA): TGCGCCAGCAGCCAAGACTCTCCGGGGCATAGTTCTAGTCAGCCCCAGCATTTT.

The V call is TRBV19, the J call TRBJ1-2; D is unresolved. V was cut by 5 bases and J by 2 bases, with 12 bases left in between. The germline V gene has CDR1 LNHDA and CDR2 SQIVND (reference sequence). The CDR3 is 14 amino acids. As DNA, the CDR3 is TGTGCCAGTAGTCCTAATGCCCGAAACTATGGCTACACCTTC. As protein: CASSPNARNYGYTF. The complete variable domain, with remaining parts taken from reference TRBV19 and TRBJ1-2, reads DGGITQSPKYLFRKEGQNVTLSCEQNLNHDAMYWYRQDPGQGLRLIYYSQIVNDFQKGDIAEGYSVSREKKESFPLTVTSAQKNPTAFYLCASSPNARNYGYTFGSGTRLTVV.

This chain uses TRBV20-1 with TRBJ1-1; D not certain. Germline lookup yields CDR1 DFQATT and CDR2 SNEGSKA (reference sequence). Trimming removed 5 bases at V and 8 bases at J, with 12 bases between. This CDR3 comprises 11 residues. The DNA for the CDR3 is TGCAGTGCTTTTTCGGAACCCGAAGCTTTCTTT. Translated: CSAFSEPEAFF.

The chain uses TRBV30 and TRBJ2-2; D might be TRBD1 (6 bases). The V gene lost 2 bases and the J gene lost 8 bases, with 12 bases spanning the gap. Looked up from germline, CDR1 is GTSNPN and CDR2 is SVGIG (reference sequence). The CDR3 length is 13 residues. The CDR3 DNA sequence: TGTGCCTGGAGTTCAGGGGTTTCGGGGGAGCTGTTTTTT. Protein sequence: CAWSSGVSGELFF.

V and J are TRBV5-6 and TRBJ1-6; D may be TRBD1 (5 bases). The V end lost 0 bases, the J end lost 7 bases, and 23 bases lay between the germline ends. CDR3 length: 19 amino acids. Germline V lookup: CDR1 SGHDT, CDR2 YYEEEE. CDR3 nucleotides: TGTGCCAGCAGCTTGGCGGGGGACCAAAACACAGCACGAAATTCACCCCTCCACTTT. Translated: CASSLAGDQNTARNSPLHF.

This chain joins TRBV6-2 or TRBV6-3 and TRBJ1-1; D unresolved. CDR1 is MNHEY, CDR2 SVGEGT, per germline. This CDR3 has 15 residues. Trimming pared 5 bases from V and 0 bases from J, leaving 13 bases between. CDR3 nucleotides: TGTGCCAGCAGTAACCGACGGGAAATGAACACTGAAGCTTTCTTT. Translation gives CASSNRREMNTEAFF.

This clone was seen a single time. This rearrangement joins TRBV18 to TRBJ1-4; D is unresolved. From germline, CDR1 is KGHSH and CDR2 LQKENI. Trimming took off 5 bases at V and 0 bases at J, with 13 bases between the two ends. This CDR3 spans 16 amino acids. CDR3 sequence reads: CASSSSRPTTNEKLFF. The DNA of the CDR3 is TGTGCCAGCTCATCATCCCGCCCCACAACTAATGAAAAACTGTTTTTT.

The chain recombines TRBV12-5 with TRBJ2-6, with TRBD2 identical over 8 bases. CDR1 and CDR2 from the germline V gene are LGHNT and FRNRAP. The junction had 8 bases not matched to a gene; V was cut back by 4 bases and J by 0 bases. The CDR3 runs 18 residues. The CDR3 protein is CASGWQIGTSSGANVLTF. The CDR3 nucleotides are TGTGCTAGTGGTTGGCAGATAGGGACTAGCTCTGGGGCCAACGTCCTGACTTTC. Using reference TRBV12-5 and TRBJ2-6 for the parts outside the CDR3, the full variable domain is DARVTQTPRHKVTEMGQEVTMRCQPILGHNTVFWYRQTMMQGLELLAYFRNRAPLDDSGMPKDRFSAEMPDATLATLKIQPSEPRDSAVYFCASGWQIGTSSGANVLTFGAGSRLTVL.

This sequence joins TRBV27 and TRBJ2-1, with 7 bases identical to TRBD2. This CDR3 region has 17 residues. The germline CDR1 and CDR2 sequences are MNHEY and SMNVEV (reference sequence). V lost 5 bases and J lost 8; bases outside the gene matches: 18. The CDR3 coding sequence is TGTGCCAGCAGTACCGGGACTACCGATTCACTTATGGATGAGCAGTTCTTC. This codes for CASSTGTTDSLMDEQFF.

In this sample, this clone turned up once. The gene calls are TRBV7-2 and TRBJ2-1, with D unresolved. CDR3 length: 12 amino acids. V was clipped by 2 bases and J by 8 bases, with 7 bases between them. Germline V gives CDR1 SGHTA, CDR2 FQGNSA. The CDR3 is CASSLFTDEQFF. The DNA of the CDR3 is TGTGCCAGCAGCTTATTTACGGATGAGCAGTTCTTC. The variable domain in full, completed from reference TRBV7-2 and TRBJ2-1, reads GAGVSQSPSNKVTEKGKDVELRCDPISGHTALYWYRQSLGQGLEFLIYFQGNSAPDKSGLPSDRFSAERTGGSVSTLTIQRTQQEDSAVYLCASSLFTDEQFFGPGTRLTVL.

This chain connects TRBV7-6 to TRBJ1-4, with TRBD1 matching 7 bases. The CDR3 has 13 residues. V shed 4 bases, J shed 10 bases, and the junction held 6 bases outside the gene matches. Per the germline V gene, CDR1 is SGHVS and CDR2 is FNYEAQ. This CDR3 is CASSSRQGGKLFF. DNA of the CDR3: TGTGCCAGCAGCTCGCGACAGGGCGGAAAACTGTTTTTT.

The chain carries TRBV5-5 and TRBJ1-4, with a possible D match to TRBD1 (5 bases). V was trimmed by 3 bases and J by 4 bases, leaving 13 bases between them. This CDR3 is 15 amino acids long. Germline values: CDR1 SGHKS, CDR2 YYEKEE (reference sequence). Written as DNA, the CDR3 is TGTGCCAGCAGCTCCGACGGGACTCTTAATGAAAAACTGTTTTTT. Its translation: CASSSDGTLNEKLFF.

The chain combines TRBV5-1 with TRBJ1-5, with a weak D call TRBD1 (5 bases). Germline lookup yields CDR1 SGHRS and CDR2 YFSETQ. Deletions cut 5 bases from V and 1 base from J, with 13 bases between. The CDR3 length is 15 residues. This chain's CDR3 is CASRPGTESNQPQHF. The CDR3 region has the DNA TGCGCCAGCAGACCGGGGACGGAGAGCAATCAGCCCCAGCATTTT.

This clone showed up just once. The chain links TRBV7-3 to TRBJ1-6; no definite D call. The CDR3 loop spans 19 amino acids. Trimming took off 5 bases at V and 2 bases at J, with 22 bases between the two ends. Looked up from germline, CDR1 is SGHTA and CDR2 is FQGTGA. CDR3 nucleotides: TGTGCCAGCAGCACAACCCCGCTGCTCACAAGCGCCTATAATTCACCCCTCCACTTT. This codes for CASSTTPLLTSAYNSPLHF. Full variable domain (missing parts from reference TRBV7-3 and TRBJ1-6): GAGVSQTPSNKVTEKGKYVELRCDPISGHTALYWYRQSLGQGPEFLIYFQGTGAADDSGLPNDRFFAVRPEGSVSTLKIQRTERGDSAVYLCASSTTPLLTSAYNSPLHFGNGTRLTVT.

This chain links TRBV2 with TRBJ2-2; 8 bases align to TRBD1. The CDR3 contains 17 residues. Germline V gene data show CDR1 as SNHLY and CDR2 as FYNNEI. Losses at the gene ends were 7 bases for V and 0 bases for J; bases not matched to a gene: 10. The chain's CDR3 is CASTLTAGGANTGELFF. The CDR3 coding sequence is TGTGCCAGCACCCTGACCGCAGGGGGCGCGAACACCGGGGAGCTGTTTTTT.

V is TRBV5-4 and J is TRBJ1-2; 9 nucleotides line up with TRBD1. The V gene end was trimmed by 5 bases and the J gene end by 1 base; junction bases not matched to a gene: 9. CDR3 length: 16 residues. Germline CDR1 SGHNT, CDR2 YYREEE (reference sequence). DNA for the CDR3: TGTGCCAGCAGACCGAATCCGGGACAGGGTAACTATGGCTACACCTTC. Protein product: CASRPNPGQGNYGYTF.

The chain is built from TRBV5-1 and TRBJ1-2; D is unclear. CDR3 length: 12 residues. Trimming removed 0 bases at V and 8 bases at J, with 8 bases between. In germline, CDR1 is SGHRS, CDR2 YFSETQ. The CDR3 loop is CASSLALEGYTF. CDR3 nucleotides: TGCGCCAGCAGCTTGGCCCTGGAGGGCTACACCTTC. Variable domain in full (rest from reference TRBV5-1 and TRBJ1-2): KAGVTQTPRYLIKTRGQQVTLSCSPISGHRSVSWYQQTPGQGLQFLFEYFSETQRNKGNFPGRFSGRQFSNSRSEMNVSTLELGDSALYLCASSLALEGYTFGSGTRLTVV.

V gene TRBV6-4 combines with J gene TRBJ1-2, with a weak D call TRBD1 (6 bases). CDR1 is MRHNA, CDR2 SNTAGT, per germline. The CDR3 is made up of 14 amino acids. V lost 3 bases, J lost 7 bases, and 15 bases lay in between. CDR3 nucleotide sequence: TGTGCCAGCAGTGATTCAACAGGGCTAGGTGGCTACACCTTC. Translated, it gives CASSDSTGLGGYTF.

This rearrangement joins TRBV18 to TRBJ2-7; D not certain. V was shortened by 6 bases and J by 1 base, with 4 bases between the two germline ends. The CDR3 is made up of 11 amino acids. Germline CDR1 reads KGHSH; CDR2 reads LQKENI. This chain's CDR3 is CASSASYEQYF. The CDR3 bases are TGTGCCAGCTCCGCGTCCTACGAGCAGTACTTC.

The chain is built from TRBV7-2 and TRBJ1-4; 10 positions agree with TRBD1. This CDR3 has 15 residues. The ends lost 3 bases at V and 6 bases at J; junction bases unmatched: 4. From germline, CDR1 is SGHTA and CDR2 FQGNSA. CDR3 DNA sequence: TGTGCCAGCAGCTTGTCCGGGACAGGGGATGAAAAACTGTTTTTT. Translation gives CASSLSGTGDEKLFF.

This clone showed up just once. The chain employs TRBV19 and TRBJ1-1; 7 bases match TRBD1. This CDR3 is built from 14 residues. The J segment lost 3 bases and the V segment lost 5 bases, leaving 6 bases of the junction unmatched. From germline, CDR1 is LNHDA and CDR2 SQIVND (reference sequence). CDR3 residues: CASSWDRKDTEAFF. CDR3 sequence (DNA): TGTGCCAGTAGTTGGGACAGAAAGGACACTGAAGCTTTCTTT.

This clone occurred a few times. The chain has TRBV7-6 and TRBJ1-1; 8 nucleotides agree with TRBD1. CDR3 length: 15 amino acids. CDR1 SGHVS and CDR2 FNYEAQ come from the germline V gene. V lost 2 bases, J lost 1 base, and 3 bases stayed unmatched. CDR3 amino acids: CASSLSQGANTEAFF. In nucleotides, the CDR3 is TGTGCCAGCAGCTTATCGCAGGGGGCGAACACTGAAGCTTTCTTT.

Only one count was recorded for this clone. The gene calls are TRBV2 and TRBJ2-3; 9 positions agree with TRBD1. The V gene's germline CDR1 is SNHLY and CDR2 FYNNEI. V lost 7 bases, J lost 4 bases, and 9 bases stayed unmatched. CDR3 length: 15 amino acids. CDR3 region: CASNPTGGVSDTQYF. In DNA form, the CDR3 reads TGTGCCAGCAACCCGACAGGGGGGGTCTCAGATACGCAGTATTTT.